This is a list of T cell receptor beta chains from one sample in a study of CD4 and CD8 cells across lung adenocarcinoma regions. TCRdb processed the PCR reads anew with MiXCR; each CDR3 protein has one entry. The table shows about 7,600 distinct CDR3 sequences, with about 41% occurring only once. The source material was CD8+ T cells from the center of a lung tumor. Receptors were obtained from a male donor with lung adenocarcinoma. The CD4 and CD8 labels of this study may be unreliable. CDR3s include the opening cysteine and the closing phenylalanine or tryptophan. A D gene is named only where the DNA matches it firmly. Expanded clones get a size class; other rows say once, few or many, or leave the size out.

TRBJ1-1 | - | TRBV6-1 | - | TGTGCCAGCAGTACCCATCAGAAGAACACTGAAGCTTTCTTT | CASSTHQKNTEAFF
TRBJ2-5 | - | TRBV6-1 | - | TGTGCCAGCGGGGGGGGGCAGGGGGCACGTCTGTGGGGCGAGACCCAGTACTTC | CASGGGQGARLWGETQYF
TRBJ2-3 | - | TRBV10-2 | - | TGCGCCGGCAGTGGGGGCCGGGGCACAGATACGCAGTATTTT | CAGSGGRGTDTQYF
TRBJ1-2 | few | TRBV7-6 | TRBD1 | TGTGCCAGCAGCCCCCTGACAGGGTTATATGGCTACACCTTC | CASSPLTGLYGYTF
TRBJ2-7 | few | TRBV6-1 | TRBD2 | TGTGCCAGCAGTGTCGGCGGGGGGCCCTCCTACGAGCAGTACTTC | CASSVGGGPSYEQYF
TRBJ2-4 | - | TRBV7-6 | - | TGTGCCCGGAGCCGAGCGTCGGCGCTGTGGACCAAAGATACTCAGTACTTC | CARSRASALWTKDTQYF
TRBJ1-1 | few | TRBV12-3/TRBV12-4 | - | TGTGCCTGGGGGCCAAGGGGCACTGAAGCTTTCTTT | CAWGPRGTEAFF
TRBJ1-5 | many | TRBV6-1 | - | TGTGCCAGCAGTGAAGCGCTTCTGGGGAAAGATCAGCCCCAGCATTTT | CASSEALLGKDQPQHF
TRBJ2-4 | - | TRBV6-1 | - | TGTGCCAGCACCCCTTGGGGCCTAGCCAAAAACATTCAGTACTTC | CASTPWGLAKNIQYF
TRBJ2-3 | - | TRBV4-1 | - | TGCGCCAGCAGCCAGACAGATACGCAGTATTTT | CASSQTDTQYF